This T cell receptor beta chain was identified in a study of T cell responses to AZD1222 COVID-19 vaccine. Study-wide points: All repertoire sampling was performed exclusively after the peak T cell response. Donors, mostly white British, included more females; clonal diversity was possibly underestimated. Across spike, vaccine-associated CD4 TCRs were found, dominant at 160-218 and 743-854.

As concerns this clone: What it recognizes is unknown.

V gave up 5 bases and J gave up 1 base, with 15 bases separating them. CDR1 is SEHNR and CDR2 is FQNEAQ in the germline V gene (reference sequence). CDR3 size: 15 residues. Pooling of second doses given at about 4 or about 12 weeks was done. Assay used: immunoSEQ multiplex PCR; TCRdb lists only in-frame clones, some missing. Of tens of thousands of clones in the sample, about four fifths were seen once. The sequencing used peripheral blood, collected 28 days after the second AZD1222 dose. The gene calls are TRBV7-9 and TRBJ2-7; TRBD1 or TRBD2 may be the D gene (5 bases each). The TCR originated in an adult who received the AZD1222 COVID-19 vaccine. The CDR3 bases are TGTGCCAGCAGCCTCGGGACGGATTATTCCTACGAGCAGTACTTC. Its protein product is CASSLGTDYSYEQYF.